This note documents a single TCR beta chain sequence. Antigen specificity is unknown. Germline CDR1 is SGHAT and CDR2 is FQNNGV. This CDR3 is 15 amino acids long. V was trimmed by 5 bases and J by 8 bases, leaving 18 bases between them. This entry comes from a study of T cell repertoires in cytomegalovirus infection. Overall study: CMV epitopes used comprised recently identified HLA-C-restricted ones and well-studied HLA-B-restricted ones. General observations from the study: The cumulative frequency of public TCR beta families distinguished individuals who carried CMV together with the relevant HLA. Dominating the ex vivo response were HLA-C-restricted CMV-specific TCR beta clonotypes.

A single record per CDR3 protein comes from TCRdb applying MiXCR to the reads. In the table there are some 500,000 distinct CDR3 sequences, more than 30% of which are singletons. The specimen comprised cultured PBMCs, sampled from culture after CMV antigen stimulation. The chain couples TRBV11-2 to TRBJ1-4; TRBD1 is a possible D gene (5 bases). The source is a human donor in good health (CMV status not recorded). Some clones in this sample may be carry-over from other donors' samples. CDR3 DNA: TGTGCCAGCAGCCCTCGGAGGGGCCTGAGGGAAAAACTGTTTTTT. Its protein product is CASSPRRGLREKLFF.